The rows below give T cell receptor beta chains drawn from one sample of a study of T cell responses to AZD1222 COVID-19 vaccine. Only in-frame clones appear in the TCRdb table, and some are missing; sequencing was by immunoSEQ multiplex PCR. The table has about 120,000 clones, around 85% seen once. Here the sequenced sample was peripheral blood, taken on day 0 of AZD1222 vaccination. The origin of the receptors is an adult in good health. The CDR3 runs from the conserved cysteine through the conserved F or W. The D gene is left open where the match is weak. Clone size is given for some rows only: seen once, a few or many times, or a class if the clone is expanded.

-	TRBV11-2	TRBJ2-6	TRBD2	TGTGCCAGCAGCTCCCCCGGGGGGGGGCCAGGGGCCAACGTCCTGACTTTC	CASSSPGGGPGANVLTF
-	TRBV7-3	TRBJ2-5	TRBD2	TGTGCCAGCAGCCCCCGGCAAGCGGGGGGGCTGGAGACCCAGTACTTC	CASSPRQAGGLETQYF
-	TRBV19	TRBJ2-5	TRBD2	TGTGCCAGTAGTATGGGAGCGGGGGCGTACCAAGCGACCCAGTACTTC	CASSMGAGAYQATQYF
-	TRBV5-6	TRBJ1-2	TRBD1	TGTGCCAGCAGCCCGACCCGACAGGGGTACTATGGCTACACCTTC	CASSPTRQGYYGYTF
-	TRBV9	TRBJ2-7	TRBD2	TGTGCCAGCAGCGATTCGTCGGGACTAGCGGGGAGGGAGCAGTACTTC	CASSDSSGLAGREQYF
-	TRBV28	TRBJ1-4	TRBD1	TGTGCCAGCGGAACAGGGGGCAATGAAAAACTGTTTTTT	CASGTGGNEKLFF
few	TRBV4-1	TRBJ1-5	-	TGCGCCAGCAGCCACACAATTATGGACAACCCTAATCAGCCCCAGCATTTT	CASSHTIMDNPNQPQHF
-	TRBV4-3	TRBJ1-1	-	TGCGCCAGCAGCCAAGCGAGTATAAACACTGAAGCTTTCTTT	CASSQASINTEAFF
-	TRBV27	TRBJ2-1	TRBD1	TGTGCCAGCAGTTTATTAGGGACAGGGTCCTACAATGAGCAGTTCTTC	CASSLLGTGSYNEQFF
-	TRBV6-5	TRBJ2-1	-	TGTGCCTCCAATCAGGGGAGCTCCTACAATGAGCAGTTCTTC	CASNQGSSYNEQFF
-	TRBV7-2	TRBJ2-3	-	TGTGCCAGCAGTCGGGACAGCACAGATACGCAGTATTTT	CASSRDSTDTQYF